These 14 T cell receptor beta chains originate from one sample sequenced in a study of response to subunit inactivated influenza vaccine. A single record per CDR3 protein comes from TCRdb applying MiXCR to the RT-PCR reads. The sample has 590,000 or so distinct CDR3 sequences, around 13% seen once. The specimen comprised PBMCs from blood, sampled around 15 days before vaccination. The receptors originated from a man in his fifties or sixties who received an inactivated influenza vaccine.

The rearrangement uses TRBV4-3 and TRBJ1-6; D gene uncertain. The CDR3 extends over 15 amino acids. The V end lost 1 base, the J end lost 9 bases, and 13 bases lay between the germline ends. Germline V CDR1 and CDR2: LGHNA, YSLEER. The CDR3 DNA is TGCGCCAGCAGCCAAGGTCGGGAGAGGAGTTCACCCCTCCACTTT. This translates into CASSQGRERSSPLHF.

This clonotype came up a few times. J is TRBJ1-6 and V is TRBV2, with D tentatively TRBD1 (5 bases). Germline values: CDR1 SNHLY, CDR2 FYNNEI. Trimming removed 6 bases at V and 14 bases at J, with 11 bases between. The CDR3 has 11 amino acids. For the CDR3, the DNA is TGTGCCAGCAGCGAGGCACAGGCCCTCCACTTT. Translated: CASSEAQALHF.

In this sample, this clonotype turned up a few times. The chain joins TRBV6-1 to TRBJ1-3; D call uncertain. Between the trimmed V and J ends, which lost 8 bases and 0 bases, there was a span of 11 bases. CDR3 length: 14 amino acids. Per the germline V gene, CDR1 is MNHNS and CDR2 is SASEGT. This CDR3 is CASRAGSSGNTIYF. CDR3 DNA sequence: TGTGCCAGCCGGGCAGGTAGCTCTGGAAACACCATATATTTT.

J is TRBJ2-3 and V is TRBV27, with D hard to call. CDR1 and CDR2 (germline): MNHEY, SMNVEV (reference sequence). With 1 base removed from V and 2 bases from J, the gap between germline ends came to 10 bases. This CDR3 has 15 residues. This CDR3 reads CASSLLVRPTDTQYF. CDR3 coding DNA: TGTGCCAGCAGTTTATTGGTCCGACCCACAGATACGCAGTATTTT.

The gene calls are TRBV2 and TRBJ2-1; 8 bases align to TRBD2. There are 18 residues in the CDR3. Germline CDR1 and CDR2: SNHLY and FYNNEI. CDR3 DNA sequence: TGTACCTGCTGTTTGCCTTTCGGGGAGCGGGGGATTACCAATGAGCAGTTCTTC. It translates to CTCCLPFGERGITNEQFF.

The V and J genes are TRBV18 and TRBJ2-3, with D uncertain. This CDR3 region has 15 residues. V dropped 6 bases and J dropped 2 bases, with 15 bases sitting between them. CDR1 and CDR2 from the germline V gene are KGHSH and LQKENI. CDR3 sequence (DNA): TGTGCCAGCTCCTGGATAGGCTTGATCACAGATACGCAGTATTTT. Translation gives CASSWIGLITDTQYF.

The V and J genes are TRBV12-3 or TRBV12-4 and TRBJ2-2; D gene unclear. CDR3 length: 13 residues. V gave up 6 bases and J gave up 5 bases, with 10 bases separating them. CDR3 DNA sequence: TGTGCCAGCAGATACCGTAGAACCGGGGAGCTGTTTTTT. Protein: CASRYRRTGELFF.

This clonotype was seen only a few times. The V gene is TRBV7-2, the J gene TRBJ2-7; tentatively, D is TRBD1 or TRBD2 (5 bases each). Germline CDR1 SGHTA, CDR2 FQGNSA. Trimming took 2 bases from V and 7 from J, leaving 21 bases between them. The CDR3 loop spans 16 amino acids. CDR3 sequence: CASSLPSGGRLFEQYF. The CDR3 DNA reads as TGTGCCAGCAGCTTACCTTCTGGGGGAAGGCTCTTTGAGCAGTACTTC.

The sample holds a few counts of this clonotype. The rearrangement links TRBV7-8 to TRBJ1-2; no firm D call. The CDR3 sequence is 12 residues long. CDR1 is SGHVS, CDR2 FQNEAQ, per germline. V lost 1 base, J lost 13 bases, and 13 bases lay in between. CDR3 nucleotide sequence: TGTGCCAGCAGCTTAGAGCTGGGCAGTCGCACCTTC. This encodes CASSLELGSRTF.

This clonotype has at least ten counts. V usage is TRBV6-2 or TRBV6-3 and J usage is TRBJ2-2; D may be TRBD1 (5 bases). V lost 7 bases and J lost 0, with 12 bases in between. Germline V gene sequence: CDR1 MNHEY, CDR2 SVGEGT. The CDR3 totals 15 residues. The CDR3 DNA is TGTGCCAGCACCCGACAGACACCGAACACCGGGGAGCTGTTTTTT. Translation gives CASTRQTPNTGELFF.

The rearrangement uses TRBV12-3 or TRBV12-4 and TRBJ2-2; TRBD1 agrees at 10 bases. This CDR3 spans 15 amino acids. Unmatched junction bases numbered 4, after V lost 5 bases and J lost 4 bases. This CDR3 is CASSPGQGSTGELFF. In DNA form, the CDR3 reads TGTGCCAGCAGTCCGGGACAGGGGAGCACCGGGGAGCTGTTTTTT.

The CDR3 DNA sequence: TGCAGTGCTCCCCCCAGGGGAGGTACAGATACGCAGTATTTT. Translation: CSAPPRGGTDTQYF. The rearrangement links TRBV20-1 to TRBJ2-3; D assignment may be TRBD1 or TRBD2 (6 bases each). Trimming took 5 bases from V and 3 from J, leaving 15 bases between them. Germline loops: CDR1 DFQATT, CDR2 SNEGSKA (reference sequence). The CDR3 covers 14 residues.

As to this clonotype: This could be a read error, since a much larger clone is one nucleotide away. The rearrangement uses TRBV5-5 and TRBJ1-6, with no clear D. In germline, CDR1 is SGHKS, CDR2 YYEKEE (reference sequence). The CDR3 extends over 16 amino acids. DNA for the CDR3: TGTGCCAGCAGCTTGGCCACGGCAGCAAATAATTCATCCCTCCACTTT. Translating it yields CASSLATAANNSSLHF.

This clonotype was seen only a few times. The CDR3 is CASSLGLATNTGELFF. CDR3 in DNA: TGCGCCAGCAGCCTCGGACTAGCGACCAACACCGGGGAGCTGTTTTTT. This chain joins TRBV4-3 and TRBJ2-2; 9 bases match TRBD2. CDR1 and CDR2 (germline): LGHNA, YSLEER. J was trimmed by 2 bases and V by 4 bases; bases with no gene match: 5. The length of the CDR3 is 16 residues.